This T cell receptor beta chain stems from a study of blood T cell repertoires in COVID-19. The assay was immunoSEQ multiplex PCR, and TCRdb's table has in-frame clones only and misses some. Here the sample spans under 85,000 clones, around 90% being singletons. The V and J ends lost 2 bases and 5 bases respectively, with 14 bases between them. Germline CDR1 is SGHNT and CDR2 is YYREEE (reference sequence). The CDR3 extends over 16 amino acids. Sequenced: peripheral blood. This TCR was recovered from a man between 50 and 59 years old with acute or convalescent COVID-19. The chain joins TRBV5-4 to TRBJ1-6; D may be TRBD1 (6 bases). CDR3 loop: CASSLIDRSHNSPLHF. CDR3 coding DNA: TGTGCCAGCAGCTTAATCGACAGGTCCCATAATTCACCCCTCCACTTT.